Shown below are 31 T cell receptor beta chains from a single sample sequenced in a study of blood T cell repertoires in COVID-19. The method was immunoSEQ multiplex PCR; TCRdb's version includes in-frame clones alone and lacks a portion of them. Among a few hundred thousand clones listed, over 70% were seen once. Material for sequencing was peripheral blood. The receptors here all came from a woman in her 70s with COVID-19, enrolled during active disease.

This sequence joins TRBV4-3 and TRBJ2-2; TRBD1 might be the D (5 bases). V lost 4 bases and J lost 6, with 6 bases in between. The CDR3 covers 12 residues. Germline V lookup: CDR1 LGHNA, CDR2 YSLEER. CDR3 protein: CASSPTAGELFF. DNA of the CDR3: TGCGCCAGCAGCCCGACAGCCGGGGAGCTGTTTTTT.

The CDR3 protein is CASSTGHSYEQYF. The CDR3 bases are TGTGCCAGCAGCACCGGACACTCCTACGAGCAGTACTTC. The rearrangement joins TRBV21-1 to TRBJ2-7; TRBD1, the table's D call, was not compared with the DNA. TRBV21-1 represents a pseudogene. The CDR3 extends over 13 amino acids.

The chain combines TRBV7-9 with TRBJ2-7; TRBD1 aligns across 10 bases. The CDR3 has 14 residues. CDR1 SEHNR and CDR2 FQNEAQ come from the germline V gene (reference sequence). CDR3: CQPPRGQGPYEQYF. CDR3 DNA: TGTCAGCCCCCCAGGGGACAGGGGCCCTACGAGCAGTACTTC.

This clone showed up just once. The rearrangement uses TRBV7-9 and TRBJ2-5; 8 bases are a match to TRBD1. Looked up from germline, CDR1 is SEHNR and CDR2 is FQNEAQ (reference sequence). V dropped 1 base and J dropped 4; count of bases not matched to a gene: 5. This CDR3 comprises 15 residues. The CDR3 region has the DNA TGTGCCAGCAGCTTAGTCCCCAGGGGGCGAGAGACCCAGTACTTC. This codes for CASSLVPRGRETQYF.

This chain links TRBV12-3 or TRBV12-4 with TRBJ2-1; D gene uncertain. V lost 5 bases to trimming and J lost 9 bases, with 8 bases between them. CDR3 length: 11 amino acids. The CDR3 sequence is CASSPYGEQFF. The CDR3 bases are TGTGCCAGCAGTCCGTACGGTGAGCAGTTCTTC.

As DNA, the CDR3 is TGTGCCAGTAGTACACGACTAGCGGGGAGCTACGAGCAGTACTTC. Protein sequence: CASSTRLAGSYEQYF. The rearrangement links TRBV19 to TRBJ2-7; 11 nucleotides agree with TRBD2. There are 15 residues in the CDR3. Germline assignment: CDR1 LNHDA and CDR2 SQIVND (reference sequence). V lost 4 bases to trimming and J lost 3 bases; unmatched junction nucleotides: 5.

The rearrangement uses TRBV6-1 and TRBJ1-1, with 9 nucleotides matching TRBD1. With V trimmed by 3 bases and J by 1 base, 3 bases remained unmatched. The CDR3 totals 15 residues. The germline CDR1 and CDR2 sequences are MNHNS and SASEGT. The CDR3 DNA reads as TGTGCCAGCAGTGATGACAGGGGGTCGAACACTGAAGCTTTCTTT. Translating gives CASSDDRGSNTEAFF.

The rearrangement links TRBV7-2 to TRBJ2-7; 7 bases line up with TRBD2. Germline assignment: CDR1 SGHTA and CDR2 FQGNSA. The CDR3 is 14 residues long. V lost 5 bases to trimming and J lost 2 bases; unmatched junction nucleotides: 6. CDR3 coding DNA: TGTGCCAGCAGCCCTACGGGAGGAGCCTACGAGCAGTACTTC. Its translation: CASSPTGGAYEQYF.

The table lists this clone with a count of one. The chain employs TRBV10-3 and TRBJ2-1; 12 nucleotides match TRBD2. V lost 6 bases and J lost 7; bases outside the gene matches: 7. CDR3 length: 15 amino acids. Germline CDR1 and CDR2: ENHRY and SYGVKD. Written as DNA, the CDR3 is TGTGCCATCAGCGTCCTAGCGGGAGGGCCAAATGAGCAGTTCTTC. Residues: CAISVLAGGPNEQFF.

This chain joins TRBV28 and TRBJ2-7; no definite D call. Germline values: CDR1 MDHEN, CDR2 SYDVKM. Trimming left V 3 bases short and J 2 bases short, with 11 bases between. The CDR3 runs 14 residues. CDR3 amino acids: CASSFLASPYEQYF. The CDR3 region has the DNA TGTGCCAGCAGTTTTCTTGCGAGCCCCTACGAGCAGTACTTC.

This chain links TRBV16 with TRBJ1-2; D uncertain. Germline loops: CDR1 KGHSY, CDR2 FQNENV. The length of the CDR3 is 14 residues. Trimming pared 0 bases from V and 4 bases from J, leaving 9 bases between. Here the CDR3 reads CASSQSRPGYGYTF. As DNA, the CDR3 is TGTGCCAGCAGCCAATCTCGGCCAGGCTATGGCTACACCTTC.

V is TRBV19 and J is TRBJ2-3; 10 bases are shared with TRBD2. The ends lost 4 bases at V and 4 bases at J; junction bases unmatched: 5. Germline-derived CDR1 and CDR2 are LNHDA and SQIVND (reference sequence). This CDR3 region has 15 residues. The CDR3 coding sequence is TGTGCCAGTAGTAGGTTCCTAGCGGGAGCAGATACGCAGTATTTT. Encoded protein: CASSRFLAGADTQYF.

This chain uses TRBV5-1 with TRBJ2-7, with 11 nucleotides matching TRBD2. The trim removed 5 bases at V and 3 bases at J, leaving 10 bases unmatched. CDR1 SGHRS and CDR2 YFSETQ come from the germline V gene. This CDR3 spans 16 amino acids. The CDR3 loop is CASRPSGRMVNYEQYF. CDR3 in DNA: TGCGCCAGCAGACCTAGCGGGAGGATGGTAAACTACGAGCAGTACTTC.

This chain links TRBV30 with TRBJ1-6; D unresolved. V lost 0 bases to trimming and J lost 8 bases, with 8 bases between them. Germline assignment: CDR1 GTSNPN and CDR2 SVGIG (reference sequence). The CDR3 spans 13 residues. CDR3 region: CAWSVRVDSPLHF. CDR3 DNA sequence: TGTGCCTGGAGTGTACGCGTAGATTCACCCCTCCACTTT.

The chain has TRBV28 and TRBJ1-2; TRBD1 might be the D (5 bases). Trimming removed 6 bases at V and 9 bases at J, with 14 bases between. Germline V gene lookup returns CDR1 MDHEN and CDR2 SYDVKM. The CDR3 loop spans 12 amino acids. CDR3: CASSSVRARYTF. In DNA, the CDR3 is TGTGCCAGCAGCAGCGTCAGGGCTCGCTACACCTTC.

This chain uses TRBV4-2 with TRBJ2-1, with 13 bases that match TRBD2. The trim removed 4 bases at V and 6 bases at J, leaving 6 bases unmatched. This CDR3 is 16 amino acids long. Germline V gene data show CDR1 as LGHNA and CDR2 as YNFKEQ. CDR3 loop: CASSLSGTSGTNEQFF. CDR3 in DNA: TGTGCCAGCAGCCTAAGCGGGACTAGCGGGACCAATGAGCAGTTCTTC.

The rearrangement uses TRBV5-4 and TRBJ1-2, with TRBD1 identical over 8 bases. The CDR3 sequence is 13 residues long. V lost 4 bases to trimming and J lost 4 bases; unmatched junction nucleotides: 3. Germline assignment: CDR1 SGHNT and CDR2 YYREEE (reference sequence). CDR3 protein: CASSPRGLYGYTF. For the CDR3, the DNA is TGTGCCAGCAGCCCCAGGGGGCTCTATGGCTACACCTTC.

V gene TRBV30 combines with J gene TRBJ2-1; TRBD2 aligns across 8 bases. Germline trimming cut 8 bases from V and 4 bases from J; bases unmatched to any gene: 16. CDR1 GTSNPN and CDR2 SVGIG come from the germline V gene (reference sequence). The CDR3 contains 16 residues. DNA for the CDR3: TGTGCCGGACGACAGGCAAGAGCGGGAGATTACAATGAGCAGTTCTTC. Protein sequence: CAGRQARAGDYNEQFF.

This clone has a single count. The chain uses TRBV30 and TRBJ1-2, with TRBD1 matching over 7 bases. The CDR3 extends over 14 amino acids. The germline V gene encodes CDR1 GTSNPN and CDR2 SVGIG (reference sequence). The trim removed 3 bases at V and 8 bases at J, leaving 12 bases unmatched. The CDR3 loop is CAWRRKQGNSGYTF. DNA for the CDR3: TGTGCCTGGAGGCGGAAACAGGGGAACTCCGGCTACACCTTC.

This chain links TRBV28 with TRBJ2-7; D might be TRBD2 (6 bases). This CDR3 is 14 amino acids long. Germline lookup yields CDR1 MDHEN and CDR2 SYDVKM. V was trimmed by 5 bases and J by 3 bases, leaving 14 bases between them. CDR3: CASSPTGGFYEQYF. In DNA, the CDR3 is TGTGCCAGCAGTCCAACCGGGGGTTTCTACGAGCAGTACTTC.

The CDR3 coding sequence is TGCGCCAGCAGCAACGGGGACAGGGGGTACACTGAAGCTTTCTTT. Protein: CASSNGDRGYTEAFF. The chain combines TRBV5-1 with TRBJ1-1, with TRBD1 identical over 11 bases. V shed 4 bases and J 3 bases; nucleotides not matched to a gene: 5. The CDR3 has 15 amino acids. Germline CDR1 and CDR2: SGHRS and YFSETQ. The full variable domain, with the rest looked up from reference TRBV5-1 and TRBJ1-1, is KAGVTQTPRYLIKTRGQQVTLSCSPISGHRSVSWYQQTPGQGLQFLFEYFSETQRNKGNFPGRFSGRQFSNSRSEMNVSTLELGDSALYLCASSNGDRGYTEAFFGQGTRLTVV.

The rearrangement uses TRBV6-4 and TRBJ2-2, with 7 bases identical to TRBD1. The germline V gene has CDR1 MRHNA and CDR2 SNTAGT. Trimming cost V 6 bases and J 5 bases; bases outside gene matches: 6. The CDR3 consists of 14 residues. Here the CDR3 reads CASSLARGTGELFF. The CDR3 nucleotides are TGTGCCAGCAGCCTGGCCAGGGGGACCGGGGAGCTGTTTTTT.

A word on this clone: Distinct nucleotide sequences in the sample also encode this CDR3. The V gene is TRBV28, the J gene TRBJ2-7; TRBD1 aligns across 7 bases. The CDR3 has 12 residues. Germline CDR1 and CDR2: MDHEN and SYDVKM. V lost 5 bases to trimming and J lost 4 bases; unmatched junction nucleotides: 2. The CDR3 nucleotides are TGTGCCAGCAGTCTACAGGGGTACGAGCAGTACTTC. This gives the protein CASSLQGYEQYF.

The chain joins TRBV10-1 to TRBJ1-6; 9 bases are a match to TRBD1. The CDR3 length is 13 residues. V gave up 6 bases and J gave up 7 bases; unmatched junction bases: 1. The V gene's germline CDR1 is WNHNN and CDR2 SYGVQD (reference sequence). DNA for the CDR3: TGCGCCAGCAGGGGACAGGGAAATTCACCCCTCCACTTT. It yields the protein CASRGQGNSPLHF.

This clone turned up a few times. The chain joins TRBV6-6 to TRBJ2-3; no clear D. Trimming cost V 6 bases and J 6 bases, with 10 bases left between them. CDR1 and CDR2 (germline): MNHNY, SVGAGI (reference sequence). The CDR3 covers 12 residues. The CDR3 DNA follows: TGTGCCAGCAGGCATTCCGAGGATACGCAGTATTTT. Residues: CASRHSEDTQYF.

The rearrangement links TRBV7-9 to TRBJ2-3; tentatively, D is TRBD2 (5 bases). V was cut by 1 base and J by 0 bases, with 8 bases left in between. The CDR3 length is 15 residues. CDR1 is SEHNR and CDR2 is FQNEAQ in the germline V gene (reference sequence). The CDR3 loop is CASSLEAVSTDTQYF. Written as DNA, the CDR3 is TGTGCCAGCAGCTTAGAAGCGGTTAGCACAGATACGCAGTATTTT.

To note about this clone: The identical CDR3 is also encoded by other nucleotide sequences in the sample. This chain uses TRBV5-1 with TRBJ2-7; perhaps TRBD2 as D (6 bases). The CDR3 loop spans 14 amino acids. Germline CDR1 reads SGHRS; CDR2 reads YFSETQ. Trimming pared 2 bases from V and 1 base from J, leaving 10 bases between. This CDR3 is CASSLAGFSYEQYF. Written as DNA, the CDR3 is TGCGCCAGCAGCTTAGCGGGCTTTTCCTACGAGCAGTACTTC.

This clone was observed a handful of times. This rearrangement joins TRBV4-3 to TRBJ1-4; a possible D gene is TRBD1 (6 bases). Per the germline V gene, CDR1 is LGHNA and CDR2 is YSLEER. CDR3 length: 15 amino acids. V was pared by 2 bases and J by 3 bases, with 10 bases between. The CDR3 protein is CASSQTGWANEKLFF. For the CDR3, the DNA is TGCGCCAGCAGCCAAACAGGGTGGGCTAATGAAAAACTGTTTTTT.

The J gene is TRBJ1-4, the V gene TRBV30; TRBD1 matches at 7 bases. Germline values: CDR1 GTSNPN, CDR2 SVGIG (reference sequence). After removal of 2 bases from V and 4 bases from J, the junction contained 10 bases not matched to a gene. The CDR3 spans 16 residues. The CDR3 spells CAWSFYSGTDNEKLFF. The CDR3 nucleotides read TGTGCCTGGAGTTTCTATTCCGGGACAGATAATGAAAAACTGTTTTTT.

For this clone: With a much larger clone just one base away, this may be a read error. This chain connects TRBV28 to TRBJ1-1; TRBD1 might be the D (6 bases). This CDR3 is 13 amino acids long. V lost 6 bases and J lost 0, with 8 bases in between. Germline CDR1 MDHEN, CDR2 SYDVKM. CDR3 protein: CASRRTVNTEAFF. The CDR3 coding sequence is TGTGCCAGCAGACGGACAGTGAACACTGAAGCTTTCTTT.

The J gene is TRBJ1-4, the V gene TRBV2; tentatively, D is TRBD1 (6 bases). Deletions cut 6 bases from V and 8 bases from J, with 16 bases between. The CDR3 totals 14 residues. CDR1 and CDR2 from the germline V gene are SNHLY and FYNNEI. CDR3 loop: CASRLQGFGEKLFF. The CDR3 nucleotides read TGTGCCAGCAGGTTACAGGGATTTGGCGAAAAACTGTTTTTT.